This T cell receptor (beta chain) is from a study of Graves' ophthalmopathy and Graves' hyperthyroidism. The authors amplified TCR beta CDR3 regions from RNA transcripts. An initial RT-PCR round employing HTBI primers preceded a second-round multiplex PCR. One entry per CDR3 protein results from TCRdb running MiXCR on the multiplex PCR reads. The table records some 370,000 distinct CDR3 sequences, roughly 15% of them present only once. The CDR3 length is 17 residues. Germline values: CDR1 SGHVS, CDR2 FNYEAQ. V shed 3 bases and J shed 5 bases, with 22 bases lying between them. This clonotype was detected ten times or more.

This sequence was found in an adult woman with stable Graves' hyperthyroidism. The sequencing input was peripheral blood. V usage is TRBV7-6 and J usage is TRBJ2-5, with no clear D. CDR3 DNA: TGTGCCAGCAGCTTTCCCGCTGAAGGGCTAATGTTGGAGACCCAGTACTTC. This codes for CASSFPAEGLMLETQYF.